Listed below are T cell receptor beta chains from one sample, sequenced in a study of cytomegalovirus exposure and HLA in healthy donors. TCRdb keeps only in-frame clones here, not all; method: immunoSEQ multiplex PCR. Counted here are some 140,000 clones, around 83% occurring once; the ten biggest clones make up 2.1%. Input material: PBMCs. The origin of the receptors is a human donor in good health. Each CDR3 is given with its conserved first and last residue. Fields, in order: CDR3 length, clone size, D gene, J gene, V gene, CDR3 DNA, CDR3 protein. The D gene is left open where the match is weak. Expanded clones are given a class, and other clones once, few, many or no size at all.

>15|-|-|TRBJ2-7|TRBV19
TGTGCCAGTAGGAAGACAGGCCCCGATCTCTACGAGCAGTACTTC
CASRKTGPDLYEQYF
>14|-|-|TRBJ2-5|TRBV19
TGTGCCAGTAGTGCCCAACTGCTCGAAGAGACCCAGTACTTC
CASSAQLLEETQYF
>15|once|TRBD1|TRBJ2-1|TRBV11-2
TGTGCCAGCAGCTTAGGACAGGGGGCCTACAATGAGCAGTTCTTC
CASSLGQGAYNEQFF
>16|-|-|TRBJ2-1|TRBV7-9
TGTGCCAGCAGCTTGTTTCTCGGGACAATTTACAATGAGCAGTTCTTC
CASSLFLGTIYNEQFF
>14|-|-|TRBJ2-1|TRBV10-3
TGTGCCATCAGTGGCAGGCAGGTCAGGGGTGAGCAGTTCTTC
CAISGRQVRGEQFF
>15|-|-|TRBJ2-1|TRBV11-2
TGTGCCAGCAGCACTCCCCGGGTCTCCTACAATGAGCAGTTCTTC
CASSTPRVSYNEQFF
>14|-|-|TRBJ2-3|TRBV28
TGTGCCAGCAGTTTACTTCAACTAGGTGATACGCAGTATTTT
CASSLLQLGDTQYF
>13|-|TRBD1|TRBJ2-5|TRBV6-4
TGTGCCAGCAGCTCCGACAGGGGGGAGACCCAGTACTTC
CASSSDRGETQYF
>15|-|-|TRBJ1-6|TRBV5-1
TGCGCCAGCAGCTTGGGGAGGGAGTGGGATTCACCCCTCCACTTT
CASSLGREWDSPLHF
>17|-|TRBD1|TRBJ2-2|TRBV7-8
TGTGCCAGCAGCCGCCGCCCCGACAGGGGAAACACCGGGGAGCTGTTTTTT
CASSRRPDRGNTGELFF
>14|-|TRBD2|TRBJ2-5|TRBV30
TGTGCCTGGAGTTTAGCGGGAGGGCGGGAGACCCAGTACTTC
CAWSLAGGRETQYF
>18|-|TRBD1|TRBJ2-7|TRBV14
TGTGCCAGCAGCCAAAGGGGCCGGGACAGGAGGGGTCCCTACGAGCAGTACTTC
CASSQRGRDRRGPYEQYF
>15|-|-|TRBJ1-3|TRBV9
TGTGCCAGCAGCGTAGAAAGTGGGCGACGAAACACCATATATTTT
CASSVESGRRNTIYF
>15|-|-|TRBJ2-1|TRBV6-1
TGTGCCAGCAGAGAATTACAGTCATCCTACAATGAGCAGTTCTTC
CASRELQSSYNEQFF
>14|once|TRBD2|TRBJ2-1|TRBV18
TGTGCCAGCCAGCGGGGGGGCGCTTCCCTTGAGCAGTTCTTC
CASQRGGASLEQFF
>12|-|-|TRBJ2-3|TRBV6-1
TGTGCCAGCAGTGAACAGGGGTGGACGCAGTATTTT
CASSEQGWTQYF
>15|-|TRBD1|TRBJ2-7|TRBV5-1
TGCGCCAGCAGCTTGTATCGGACAGGGGGCTACGAGCAGTACTTC
CASSLYRTGGYEQYF
>17|-|TRBD1|TRBJ1-1|TRBV7-9
TGTGCCAGCAGTATATCCGGGACAGGGCCCATGAACACTGAAGCTTTCTTT
CASSISGTGPMNTEAFF
>15|-|-|TRBJ1-2|TRBV7-8
TGTGCCAGCAGCCCAGGGGTTACCCTTTTCTATGGCTACACCTTC
CASSPGVTLFYGYTF
>16|-|-|TRBJ1-3|TRBV19
TGTGCCAGTAGTATCCCCACGGCTAGCTCTGGAAACACCATATATTTT
CASSIPTASSGNTIYF
>15|-|-|TRBJ2-7|TRBV18
TGTGCCAGCTCACCAATCCGGGACATACTTTACGAGCAGTACTTC
CASSPIRDILYEQYF
>18|-|TRBD1|TRBJ2-6|TRBV7-3
TGTGCCAGCAGCTTAGGGGGACAGGGCGATTCTGGGGCCAACGTCCTGACTTTC
CASSLGGQGDSGANVLTF
>16|-|TRBD1|TRBJ2-7|TRBV7-9
TGTGCCAGCAGCTTAGCGGAAGGGGGCAGGGCCTACGAGCAGTACTTC
CASSLAEGGRAYEQYF
>14|-|-|TRBJ1-6|TRBV12-5
TGTGCTAGTGGTTCCGATATCCAGGGTATGGAGATCCACTTT
CASGSDIQGMEIHF
>11|-|-|TRBJ1-2|TRBV6-6
TGTGCCAGCAGTTACTCCAGTGGCTACACCTTC
CASSYSSGYTF
>13|once|-|TRBJ2-1|TRBV27
TGTGCCAGCAGTTTATGGAGGGAGAATGAGCAGTTCTTC
CASSLWRENEQFF
>15|-|TRBD2|TRBJ2-7|TRBV11-2
TGTGCCAGCAGCCCTGGGACTAGCGGGAGCCGCGAGCAGTACTTC
CASSPGTSGSREQYF
>19|-|TRBD2|TRBJ2-1|TRBV4-1
TGCGCCAGCAGCCCCATCGTAGGACTAGCGGGGGTTGACTTGGATGAGCAGTTCTTC
CASSPIVGLAGVDLDEQFF
>14|few|-|TRBJ2-7|TRBV29-1
TGCAGCGTTTTTCTGGACAGAACGTCTTACGAGCAGTACTTC
CSVFLDRTSYEQYF